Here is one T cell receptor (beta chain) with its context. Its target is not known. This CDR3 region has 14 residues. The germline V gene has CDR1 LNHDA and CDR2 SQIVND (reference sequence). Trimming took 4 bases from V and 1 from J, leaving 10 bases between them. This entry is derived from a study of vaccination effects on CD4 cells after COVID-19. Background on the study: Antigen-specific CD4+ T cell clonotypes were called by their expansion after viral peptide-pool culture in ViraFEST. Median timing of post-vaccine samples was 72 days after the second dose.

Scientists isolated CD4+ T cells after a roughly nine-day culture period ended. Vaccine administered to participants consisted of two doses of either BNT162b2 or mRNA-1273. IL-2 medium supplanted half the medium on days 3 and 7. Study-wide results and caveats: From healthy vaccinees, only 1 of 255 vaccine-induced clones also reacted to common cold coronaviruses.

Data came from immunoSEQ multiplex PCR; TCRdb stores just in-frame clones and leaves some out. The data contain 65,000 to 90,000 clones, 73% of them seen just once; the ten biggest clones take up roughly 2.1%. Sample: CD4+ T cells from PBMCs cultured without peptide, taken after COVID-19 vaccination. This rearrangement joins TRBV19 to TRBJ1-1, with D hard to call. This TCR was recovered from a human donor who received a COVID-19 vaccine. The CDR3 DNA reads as TGTGCCAGTAGTACCCAGGTTGGGAACACTGAAGCTTTCTTT. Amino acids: CASSTQVGNTEAFF.